This T cell receptor (beta chain) was identified during a study of shared clonotypes between healthy human individuals. Overall study context: Donor ages ranged 18 to 49 years: a couple of women, a few men. Study-level points and caveats: As a rule, naive subsets had a larger estimated richness than memory subsets.

The authors divided CD4+ cells into CD45RA+ naive and CD45RA-negative memory subsets. Deletions cut 3 bases from V and 8 bases from J, with 17 bases between. The CDR3 consists of 14 residues. Germline loops: CDR1 SGDLS, CDR2 YYNGEE. Turning to this clone: What it binds is unknown.

Assay: immunoSEQ multiplex PCR; the TCRdb copy retains only in-frame clones and omits some. The data hold roughly 2.5 million clones, with over 85% observed a single time. The receptor's source is a young man in good health. The chain couples TRBV9 to TRBJ1-2, with D perhaps TRBD1 (6 bases). Sequencing input: naive CD4+ T cells sorted from blood. As for subset: CD45RA+ positively selected. CDR3 sequence reads: CASSAEGDFYGYTF. DNA for the CDR3: TGTGCCAGCAGCGCCGAGGGGGATTTTTACGGCTACACCTTC.